This T cell receptor (beta chain) was captured by sequencing in a study of early T cells in non-severe SARS-CoV-2 infection. This clonotype was detected ten times or more. There are 13 residues in the CDR3. The J segment lost 8 bases and the V segment lost 3 bases, leaving 3 bases of the junction unmatched. CDR1 and CDR2 from the germline V gene are DFQATT and SNEGSKA (reference sequence). Individual cDNA molecules carried attached unique molecular identifiers. TCRdb reanalysed the 5' RACE reads using MiXCR and keeps one entry per CDR3 protein. In the table there are some 27,000 distinct CDR3 sequences, about 5.3% of which are singletons.

The sequenced material came from whole blood. The origin of this receptor is an adult who was a healthcare worker with PCR-confirmed SARS-CoV-2 infection or an uninfected control (not recorded which). The chain is built from TRBV20-1 and TRBJ1-6; 8 bases map to TRBD1. The CDR3 sequence is CSARDREDSPLHF. CDR3 in DNA: TGCAGTGCTAGGGACAGGGAGGATTCACCCCTCCACTTT.